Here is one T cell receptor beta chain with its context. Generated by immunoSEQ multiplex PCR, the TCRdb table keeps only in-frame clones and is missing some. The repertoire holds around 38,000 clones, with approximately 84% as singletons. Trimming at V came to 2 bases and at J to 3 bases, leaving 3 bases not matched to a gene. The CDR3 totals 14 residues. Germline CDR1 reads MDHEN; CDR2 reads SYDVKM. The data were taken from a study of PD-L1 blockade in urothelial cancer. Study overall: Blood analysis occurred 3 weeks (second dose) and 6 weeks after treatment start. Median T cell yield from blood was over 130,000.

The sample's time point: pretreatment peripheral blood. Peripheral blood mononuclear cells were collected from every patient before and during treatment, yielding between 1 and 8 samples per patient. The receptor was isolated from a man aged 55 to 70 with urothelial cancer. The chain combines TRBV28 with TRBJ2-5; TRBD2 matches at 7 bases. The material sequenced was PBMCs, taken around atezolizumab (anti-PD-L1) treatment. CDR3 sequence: CASSLSGAEETQYF. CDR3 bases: TGTGCCAGCAGTTTAAGCGGGGCGGAAGAGACCCAGTACTTC. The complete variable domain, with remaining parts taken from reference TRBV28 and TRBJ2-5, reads DVKVTQSSRYLVKRTGEKVFLECVQDMDHENMFWYRQDPGLGLRLIYFSYDVKMKEKGDIPEGYSVSREKKERFSLILESASTNQTSMYLCASSLSGAEETQYFGPGTRLLVL.